A single sample gave rise to the 18 T cell receptor beta chains below, sequenced in a study of blood T cell repertoires in COVID-19 (dated by TCRdb to 2018 to 2021). Libraries were prepared through the immunoSEQ multiplex PCR assay. TCRdb took over this immuneACCESS table, retaining in-frame rearrangements with V and J assigned. Such tables are incomplete; in checked studies, under half of the missing clones stem from an unresolved V gene, and the remainder is unexplained. The sample table contains some 230,000 clones; only one count was recorded for roughly 86% of them. The ten largest make up about 9.4% of the sample. Sequencing input: peripheral blood. All receptors come from a woman aged 45 to 65 with COVID-19, enrolled during active disease.

V usage is TRBV3-1 (or the pseudogene TRBV3-2) and J usage is TRBJ2-5; 8 bases agree with TRBD2. Losses at the gene ends were 3 bases for V and 3 bases for J; bases not matched to a gene: 6. Germline CDR1 and CDR2: LGHDT and YNNKEL (reference sequence). This CDR3 spans 15 amino acids. The CDR3 here is CASSQRGAGEETQYF. DNA of the CDR3: TGTGCCAGCAGCCAGAGGGGAGCGGGGGAAGAGACCCAGTACTTC.

The rearrangement joins TRBV5-4 to TRBJ1-2; weak D call: TRBD1 (5 bases). The germline CDR1 and CDR2 sequences are SGHNT and YYREEE (reference sequence). CDR3 length: 13 amino acids. V was cut by 4 bases and J by 8 bases, with 15 bases left in between. In DNA form, the CDR3 reads TGTGCCAGCAGCCAGGTGGGGGGTAGGGGCTACACCTTC. Residues: CASSQVGGRGYTF.

This clone was detected once. The rearrangement links TRBV28 to TRBJ1-4; 7 nucleotides align to TRBD1. CDR1 and CDR2 (germline): MDHEN, SYDVKM. The ends lost 6 bases at V and 3 bases at J; junction bases unmatched: 4. The CDR3 extends over 14 amino acids. CDR3 coding DNA: TGTGCCAGCAGGTCGACAGGGCCTAATGAAAAACTGTTTTTT. Its protein is CASRSTGPNEKLFF.

This chain uses TRBV9 with TRBJ2-1, with 9 bases identical to TRBD2. CDR3 length: 16 amino acids. Trimming removed 2 bases from V and 7 bases from J; junction bases left unmatched: 10. Germline CDR1 SGDLS, CDR2 YYNGEE. The CDR3: CASSVLAGVAENEQFF. In DNA form, the CDR3 reads TGTGCCAGCAGCGTGTTAGCGGGGGTGGCGGAGAATGAGCAGTTCTTC.

This rearrangement joins TRBV9 to TRBJ2-3, with 8 bases that match TRBD1. The CDR3 has 16 amino acids. Germline V gives CDR1 SGDLS, CDR2 YYNGEE. V was pared by 3 bases and J by 8 bases, with 14 bases of the junction left unmatched. The DNA of the CDR3 is TGTGCCAGCAGCGCTCCGACAGGGGCGGATGGAGGTACGCAGTATTTT. This translates into CASSAPTGADGGTQYF.

CDR3 region: CASSRRQGVATDTQYF. CDR3 nucleotides: TGTGCCAGCAGTCGTCGACAGGGTGTGGCCACAGATACGCAGTATTTT. This chain connects TRBV6-2 or TRBV6-3 to TRBJ2-3; TRBD1 matches at 7 bases. The germline V gene has CDR1 MNHEY and CDR2 SVGEGT. The CDR3 has 16 residues. Unmatched junction bases numbered 10, after V lost 5 bases and J lost 2 bases.

The CDR3 here is CATSDSTTGEATPLTYEQYV. The CDR3 coding sequence is TGTGCCACCAGTGATTCGACGACAGGGGAAGCGACCCCCCTGACCTACGAGCAGTACGTC. The J gene is TRBJ2-7, the V gene TRBV24-1; 8 bases line up with TRBD1. V was pared by 2 bases and J by 2 bases, with 19 bases of the junction left unmatched. In germline, CDR1 is KGHDR, CDR2 SFDVKD. This CDR3 is built from 20 residues.

The chain uses TRBV24-1 and TRBJ2-3, with a weak D call TRBD2 (6 bases). Looked up from germline, CDR1 is KGHDR and CDR2 is SFDVKD. The V end was cut by 7 bases, the J end by 1 base, with 14 bases between. This CDR3 has 15 residues. This CDR3 is CATRTGDRGTDTQYF. In DNA, the CDR3 is TGTGCCACCAGGACGGGGGATCGGGGCACAGATACGCAGTATTTT.

In its sample, this clone was seen once. The chain couples TRBV6-1 to TRBJ1-5; weak D call: TRBD1 (5 bases). The CDR3 covers 15 residues. Germline V lookup: CDR1 MNHNS, CDR2 SASEGT. V lost 2 bases to trimming and J lost 2 bases, with 10 bases between them. Written as DNA, the CDR3 is TGTGCCAGCAGTGAACGATGGGGGGGCAATCAGCCCCAGCATTTT. This encodes CASSERWGGNQPQHF.

The chain links TRBV5-1 to TRBJ2-3, with D maybe TRBD2 (6 bases). Germline loops: CDR1 SGHRS, CDR2 YFSETQ. The V and J ends lost 4 bases and 2 bases respectively, with 17 bases between them. The CDR3 has 16 residues. CDR3 DNA sequence: TGCGCCAGCAGCCCCAGCCCGCGGGGAGACACAGATACGCAGTATTTT. This codes for CASSPSPRGDTDTQYF.

The J gene is TRBJ2-1, the V gene TRBV19; D is unresolved. The germline CDR1 and CDR2 sequences are LNHDA and SQIVND (reference sequence). V lost 3 bases to trimming and J lost 5 bases, with 8 bases between them. This CDR3 comprises 13 residues. This CDR3 reads CASSINTHNEQFF. As DNA, the CDR3 is TGTGCCAGTAGTATTAACACCCACAATGAGCAGTTCTTC.

This sequence joins TRBV6-5 and TRBJ1-6; a weak D match, TRBD1 (5 bases). This CDR3 is built from 15 residues. Deletions cut 7 bases from V and 7 bases from J, with 17 bases between. CDR1 and CDR2 (germline): MNHEY, SVGAGI. This CDR3 reads CASIATEGLNSPLHF. In DNA form, the CDR3 reads TGTGCCAGCATTGCGACAGAAGGATTGAATTCACCCCTCCACTTT.

The chain uses TRBV2 and TRBJ2-2; 10 nucleotides line up with TRBD1. Per the germline V gene, CDR1 is SNHLY and CDR2 is FYNNEI. The CDR3 consists of 14 residues. The V segment lost 11 bases and the J segment 6 bases; nucleotides outside the gene matches: 9. DNA of the CDR3: TGTGCCTGCCGGGACAGGGGATTCCCCGGGGAGCTGTTTTTT. This gives the protein CACRDRGFPGELFF.

The chain has TRBV11-2 and TRBJ2-2, with D maybe TRBD1 (6 bases). The CDR3 spans 18 residues. From germline, CDR1 is SGHAT and CDR2 FQNNGV. The V end was cut by 6 bases, the J end by 5 bases, with 25 bases between. The CDR3 DNA reads TGTGCCAGCAGGGCCGGGACAATCACGCGAAGCAGAACCGGGGAGCTGTTTTTT. As protein: CASRAGTITRSRTGELFF.

The rearrangement joins TRBV30 to TRBJ1-2; TRBD1 agrees at 10 bases. Per the germline V gene, CDR1 is GTSNPN and CDR2 is SVGIG (reference sequence). CDR3 length: 13 residues. V gave up 4 bases and J gave up 8 bases; unmatched junction bases: 7. In DNA, the CDR3 is TGTGCCTGGACCGAGGGGACAGGGGAGGGCTACACCTTC. Protein product: CAWTEGTGEGYTF.

The V gene is TRBV30, the J gene TRBJ1-2, with D unresolved. Germline V lookup: CDR1 GTSNPN, CDR2 SVGIG (reference sequence). The ends were cut back, 7 bases at V and 5 bases at J, with 8 bases in the middle. The CDR3 length is 10 residues. The DNA of the CDR3 is TGTGCCTCCCAGGCGTATGGCTACACCTTC. Its protein is CASQAYGYTF.

The chain recombines TRBV18 with TRBJ2-1; 11 bases match TRBD1. Per germline, CDR1 KGHSH and CDR2 LQKENI. Trimming at V came to 3 bases and at J to 7 bases, leaving 5 bases not matched to a gene. The CDR3 totals 15 residues. CDR3 in amino acids: CASSPGTGGGNEQFF. CDR3 in DNA: TGTGCCAGCTCACCCGGGACAGGGGGAGGTAATGAGCAGTTCTTC.

The chain joins TRBV29-1 to TRBJ1-6; 10 nucleotides match TRBD1. The ends lost 7 bases at V and 10 bases at J; junction bases unmatched: 7. The germline V gene has CDR1 SQVTM and CDR2 ANQGSEA. This CDR3 has 13 residues. The CDR3 region has the DNA TGCAGCGCATCGACAGGGGGCGGGTCACCCCTCCACTTT. It encodes CSASTGGGSPLHF.